The TCR beta chain described here comes from a study of shared clonotypes between healthy human individuals. The wider study: The donor group consisted of a couple of women and a few men, aged 18 to 49.

The V gene's germline CDR1 is LNHDA and CDR2 SQIVND (reference sequence). CDR3 size: 16 residues. The V gene end was trimmed by 5 bases and the J gene end by 6 bases; junction bases not matched to a gene: 11. Measured with immunoSEQ multiplex PCR; TCRdb has only the in-frame clones, and not every one. The table lists about 230,000 clones, 50% to 75% of them singletons. This clone was recorded at least ten times. Material for sequencing was memory CD4+ T cells sorted from blood. Stated subset: CD45RA-negative fraction. This TCR derives from a man aged 25 to 40 in good health. The chain carries TRBV19 and TRBJ2-3; 10 nucleotides line up with TRBD1. The chain's CDR3 is CASSPGDRGHRDTQYF. For the CDR3, the DNA is TGTGCCAGTAGTCCCGGAGACAGGGGGCATCGGGATACGCAGTATTTT.